This T cell receptor (beta chain) was retrieved from a study of T cell repertoires in cytomegalovirus infection. Study-wide background: CMV infection together with matching HLA type was indicated by public TCR beta signatures. The study, taken as a whole, reports: The ex vivo response was dominated by HLA-C-restricted CMV-specific TCR beta clonotypes. Using cumulative public TCR beta family frequency, the authors identified those who carried CMV together with the relevant HLA.

TCRdb re-called the reads through MiXCR, storing one row per CDR3 protein. This sample has around 140,000 distinct CDR3 sequences; under 8.5% occur once, and the top ten carry roughly 18%. Ten or more counts support this clonotype. Its specificity is unknown. The receptor was isolated from a human donor in good health (CMV status not recorded). Some clones in this sample may be carry-over from other donors' samples. The sample consisted of PBMCs.

The CDR3 sequence: CASSLVPFLTAGNTIYF. CDR3 DNA: TGTGCCAGCAGCTTAGTCCCTTTTCTGACGGCTGGAAACACCATATATTTT. This chain connects TRBV7-2 to TRBJ1-3; no clear D. The V gene lost 1 base and the J gene lost 2 bases, with 15 bases spanning the gap. The CDR3 runs to 17 residues. Germline V CDR1 and CDR2: SGHTA, FQGNSA.